This record looks at one T cell receptor (beta chain) sequence and its context. The junction had 6 bases not matched to a gene; V was cut back by 5 bases and J by 7 bases. The CDR3 covers 15 residues. Germline V gene sequence: CDR1 SGHTA, CDR2 FQGNSA. Sorted regulatory T cells were CD4-positive, CD25-high and CD127-low or negative. The data were taken from a study of B cell selection in AIRE deficiency. TCRdb's copy holds only in-frame clones and misses some; the assay was immunoSEQ multiplex PCR. Here the sample spans 20,000 to 30,000 clones, around 93% being singletons. The chain is built from TRBV7-2 and TRBJ2-5; TRBD2 matches at 14 bases. The sample comprised CD4+CD25+ Tregs sorted from PBMCs. This receptor was taken from a human donor in good health. CDR3 protein: CASSRGLAGGRTQYF. The CDR3 DNA reads as TGTGCCAGCAGCCGCGGACTAGCGGGGGGTAGGACCCAGTACTTC.